The clone carrying this T cell receptor (beta chain) was counted ten times or more. These data belong to a study of CD8 T cells in ankylosing spondylitis. The length of the CDR3 is 15 residues. The V and J ends lost 5 bases and 4 bases, in that order; junction bases with no gene match: 6. MiXCR was run by TCRdb on the 5' RACE reads, yielding one entry per CDR3 protein. The sample shows about 240,000 distinct CDR3 sequences, roughly a tenth of them seen only once. The sequenced sample was blood, either unsorted or a sorted T cell fraction (not recorded which). The V gene is TRBV12-3 or TRBV12-4, the J gene TRBJ2-1; 9 nucleotides agree with TRBD1. This sequence was found in a male donor with ankylosing spondylitis or in good health (not recorded which). CDR3 sequence: CASSRQGVGYNEQFF. In nucleotides, the CDR3 is TGTGCCAGCAGTCGACAGGGGGTCGGGTACAATGAGCAGTTCTTC.